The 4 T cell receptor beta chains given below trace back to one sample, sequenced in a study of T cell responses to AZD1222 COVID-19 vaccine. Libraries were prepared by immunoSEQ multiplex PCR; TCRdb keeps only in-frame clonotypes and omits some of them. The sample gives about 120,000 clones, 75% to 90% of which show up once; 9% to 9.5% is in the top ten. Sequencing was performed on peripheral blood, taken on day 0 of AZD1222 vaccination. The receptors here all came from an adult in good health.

Here the CDR3 reads CASSVGGEKLFF. The CDR3 bases are TGTGCCAGCAGCGTTGGCGGTGAAAAACTGTTTTTT. The rearrangement joins TRBV7-2 to TRBJ1-4; D gene uncertain. CDR3 length: 12 residues. The germline CDR1 and CDR2 sequences are SGHTA and FQGNSA. The germline V and J ends were trimmed by 5 bases and 7 bases, with 8 bases remaining between them.

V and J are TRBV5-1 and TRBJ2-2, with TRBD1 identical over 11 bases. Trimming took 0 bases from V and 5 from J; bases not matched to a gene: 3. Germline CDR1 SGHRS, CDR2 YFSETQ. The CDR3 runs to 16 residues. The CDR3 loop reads CASSLAWDRGTGELFF. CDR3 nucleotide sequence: TGCGCCAGCAGCTTGGCCTGGGACAGGGGGACCGGGGAGCTGTTTTTT.

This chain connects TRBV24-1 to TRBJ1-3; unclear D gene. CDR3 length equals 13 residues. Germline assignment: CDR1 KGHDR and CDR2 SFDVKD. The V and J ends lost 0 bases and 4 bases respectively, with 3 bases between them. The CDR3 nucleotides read TGTGCCACCAGTGATTTGCAGGGAAACACCATATATTTT. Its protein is CATSDLQGNTIYF.

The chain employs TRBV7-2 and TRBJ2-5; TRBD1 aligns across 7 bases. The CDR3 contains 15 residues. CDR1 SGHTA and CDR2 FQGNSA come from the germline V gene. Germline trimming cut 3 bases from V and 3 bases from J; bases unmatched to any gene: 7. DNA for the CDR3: TGTGCCAGCAGCTTCAACCTTGGGACAGAAGAGACCCAGTACTTC. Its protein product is CASSFNLGTEETQYF.